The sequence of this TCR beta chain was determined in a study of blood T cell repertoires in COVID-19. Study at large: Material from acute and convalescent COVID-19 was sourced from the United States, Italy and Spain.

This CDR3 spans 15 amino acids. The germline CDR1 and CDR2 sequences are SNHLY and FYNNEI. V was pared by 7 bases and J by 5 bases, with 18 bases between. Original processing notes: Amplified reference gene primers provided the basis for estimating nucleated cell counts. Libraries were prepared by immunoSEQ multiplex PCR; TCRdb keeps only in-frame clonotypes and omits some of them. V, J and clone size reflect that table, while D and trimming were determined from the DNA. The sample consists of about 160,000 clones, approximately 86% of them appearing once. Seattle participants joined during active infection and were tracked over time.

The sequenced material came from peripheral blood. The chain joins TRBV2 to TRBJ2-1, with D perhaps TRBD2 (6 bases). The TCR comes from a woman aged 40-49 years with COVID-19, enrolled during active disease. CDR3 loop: CASTRTTTLHNEQFF. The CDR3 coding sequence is TGTGCCAGCACCCGGACTACCACCCTACACAATGAGCAGTTCTTC. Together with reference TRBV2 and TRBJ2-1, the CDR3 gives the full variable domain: EPEVTQTPSHQVTQMGQEVILRCVPISNHLYFYWYRQILGQKVEFLVSFYNNEISEKSEIFDDQFSVERPDGSNFTLKIRSTKLEDSAMYFCASTRTTTLHNEQFFGPGTRLTVL.